This TCR beta chain was sequenced during a study of blood T cells in healthy people across ages. Study-wide results and caveats: The authors considered diversity estimates from one million T cells to be underestimates.

Next came a second PCR, run for about 6 to 12 cycles, which used a sample-barcoded 5' primer along with a J-beta primer mix. MiXCR was run by TCRdb on the 5' RACE reads, yielding one entry per CDR3 protein. The repertoire consists of about 540,000 distinct CDR3 sequences, with nearly 25% occurring once and the leading ten covering roughly 9.4%. This clonotype has a count of ten or more. Its antigen remains unknown. The CDR3 consists of 14 residues. Unmatched junction bases numbered 4, after V lost 5 bases and J lost 7 bases. Germline V gene sequence: CDR1 SEHNR, CDR2 FQNEAQ (reference sequence). The same specimen was also included in a second study, on T cells of mothers and their children. As reported in that work: The cDNA synthesis received all extracted RNA, at about 1.5 ug per 15 ul. Each child gave 2.5 million to 3.5 million TCR beta CDR3 reads (each mother, over 8.5 million). No T cell clones of persistent microchimeric origin were detected.

V and J are TRBV7-9 and TRBJ1-4; 10 bases agree with TRBD1. The receptor was derived from a boy aged 10-17 years in good health. Source material: blood. The CDR3 loop is CASSPGTGAEKLFF. Here the CDR3 DNA reads TGTGCCAGCAGCCCCGGGACAGGGGCTGAAAAACTGTTTTTT.